The 21 T cell receptor beta chains given below trace back to one sample, sequenced in a study of memory CD4+ T cells and cytomegalovirus serostatus. Single viable CD3+CD4+CD8-CD45RO+ cells were sorted as the memory CD4+ T cells. TCRdb's copy holds only in-frame clones and misses some; the assay was immunoSEQ multiplex PCR. The sample has some 41,000 clones, 76% seen once. The material sequenced was memory CD4+ T cells from blood. These receptors were taken from an adult in good health and CMV-seronegative.

The chain joins TRBV6-4 to TRBJ2-7, with D tentatively TRBD1 (7 bases). The CDR3 totals 15 residues. Germline loops: CDR1 MRHNA, CDR2 SNTAGT. V was shortened by 8 bases and J by 6 bases, with 23 bases between the two germline ends. CDR3 bases: TGTGCCAGCTCCCACAGGGGAGGACTCCTCTGCGAGCAGTACTTC. Protein: CASSHRGGLLCEQYF.

This chain uses TRBV30 with TRBJ1-2; D remains unclear. V lost 7 bases, J lost 7 bases, and 13 bases lay in between. The CDR3 has 11 amino acids. In germline, CDR1 is GTSNPN, CDR2 SVGIG (reference sequence). CDR3 sequence (DNA): TGTGCCTCTTCCGCCGGATCTGGCTACACCTTC. It is translated as CASSAGSGYTF.

The gene calls are TRBV4-3 and TRBJ1-1; a possible D gene is TRBD1 (6 bases). V was shortened by 0 bases and J by 7 bases, with 12 bases between the two germline ends. CDR1 is LGHNA and CDR2 is YSLEER in the germline V gene. The CDR3 runs 14 residues. This CDR3 is CASSQDGTGLEAFF. The CDR3 DNA sequence: TGCGCCAGCAGCCAAGATGGTACAGGGCTTGAAGCTTTCTTT.

This clone was picked up a small number of times. The chain carries TRBV19 and TRBJ2-7; D remains unclear. Trimming stripped 9 bases from V and 2 bases from J, with 14 bases between. The V gene's germline CDR1 is LNHDA and CDR2 SQIVND (reference sequence). The CDR3 covers 13 residues. The CDR3 bases are TGTGCCAGCAAGGCAGAGTCTACCTACGAGCAGTACTTC. Its protein is CASKAESTYEQYF.

As regards this clone: The same CDR3 is also encoded by other DNA sequences in this sample. The chain recombines TRBV19 with TRBJ1-5; D not resolved. Trimming left V 3 bases short and J 4 bases short, with 7 bases between. Per germline, CDR1 LNHDA and CDR2 SQIVND (reference sequence). The CDR3 has 13 residues. The CDR3 nucleotides read TGTGCCAGTAGTATCTCGGGAAATCAGCCCCAGCATTTT. It yields the protein CASSISGNQPQHF.

This clone was seen a single time. This chain uses TRBV5-6 with TRBJ2-5; tentatively, D is TRBD2 (5 bases). Germline CDR1 and CDR2: SGHDT and YYEEEE. The CDR3 spans 15 residues. The V and J ends lost 2 bases and 4 bases respectively, with 15 bases between them. CDR3 region: CASSFRTPLRETQYF. In nucleotides, the CDR3 is TGTGCCAGCAGCTTCCGGACTCCCCTTAGAGAGACCCAGTACTTC.

The chain is built from TRBV7-2 and TRBJ1-1; D is undetermined. Looked up from germline, CDR1 is SGHTA and CDR2 is FQGNSA. V was trimmed by 2 bases and J by 1 base, leaving 5 bases between them. The CDR3 length is 13 residues. CDR3 sequence reads: CASSLSENTEAFF. In nucleotides, the CDR3 is TGTGCCAGCAGCTTATCAGAGAACACTGAAGCTTTCTTT.

The chain recombines TRBV7-6 with TRBJ1-1; D is ambiguous. V lost 1 base, J lost 6 bases, and 15 bases lay in between. This CDR3 has 15 amino acids. Looked up from germline, CDR1 is SGHVS and CDR2 is FNYEAQ. DNA for the CDR3: TGTGCCAGCAGCTTAGTTTATCACATCGTTCCTGAAGCTTTCTTT. Residues: CASSLVYHIVPEAFF.

This clone was detected a few times. The rearrangement joins TRBV2 to TRBJ1-1; weak D call: TRBD1 (5 bases). The CDR3 totals 14 residues. With 10 bases removed from V and 0 bases from J, the gap between germline ends came to 15 bases. Germline V lookup: CDR1 SNHLY, CDR2 FYNNEI. The CDR3 loop reads CANVRDRLNTEAFF. The CDR3 coding sequence is TGTGCCAACGTCAGGGACCGTTTGAACACTGAAGCTTTCTTT.

This chain uses TRBV20-1 with TRBJ2-7; D uncertain. Trimming left V 3 bases short and J 7 bases short, with 10 bases between. This CDR3 contains 11 residues. Germline assignment: CDR1 DFQATT and CDR2 SNEGSKA (reference sequence). CDR3 in DNA: TGCAGTGCTAGCTCTGCGGAAGAGCAGTACTTC. Residues: CSASSAEEQYF.

This chain joins TRBV19 and TRBJ2-1; TRBD2 is a possible D gene (5 bases). CDR3 length: 14 amino acids. Germline lookup yields CDR1 LNHDA and CDR2 SQIVND (reference sequence). V was cut by 3 bases and J by 2 bases, with 8 bases left in between. In DNA form, the CDR3 reads TGTGCCAGTAGTATGCGGCGGGCCTACAATGAGCAGTTCTTC. It specifies CASSMRRAYNEQFF.

The chain joins TRBV10-1 to TRBJ2-1; D call uncertain. CDR1 is WNHNN, CDR2 SYGVQD, per germline (reference sequence). The V and J ends lost 4 bases and 9 bases respectively, with 13 bases between them. This CDR3 has 13 residues. CDR3 nucleotides: TGCGCCAGCAGTGTGGACCCATGGGGTGAGCAGTTCTTC. Its translation is CASSVDPWGEQFF.

J is TRBJ2-2 and V is TRBV4-3; 10 bases align to TRBD1. The CDR3 totals 17 residues. Germline loops: CDR1 LGHNA, CDR2 YSLEER. V gave up 0 bases and J gave up 4 bases; unmatched junction bases: 5. The CDR3 sequence: CASSQDLGQGVTGELFF. The CDR3, as DNA: TGCGCCAGCAGCCAAGATTTAGGACAGGGGGTCACCGGGGAGCTGTTTTTT.

The chain joins TRBV19 to TRBJ1-2; weak D call: TRBD1 (5 bases). The CDR3 is 14 residues long. Germline V gives CDR1 LNHDA, CDR2 SQIVND (reference sequence). V was trimmed by 6 bases and J by 8 bases, leaving 19 bases between them. CDR3 sequence: CASSEQAGHGGYTF. CDR3 nucleotides: TGTGCCAGTAGCGAACAGGCAGGGCATGGCGGCTACACCTTC.

Concerning this clone itself: Other DNA sequences in this specimen translate into the identical CDR3. The chain is built from TRBV5-6 and TRBJ2-7, with TRBD1 identical over 9 bases. CDR3 size: 15 residues. Germline V CDR1 and CDR2: SGHDT, YYEEEE. With 6 bases clipped from V and 2 bases from J, the junction kept 9 bases outside the gene matches. The CDR3 DNA sequence: TGTGCCAGCAACCGCGTCGGGACAGGGACCTACGAGCAGTACTTC. Its protein is CASNRVGTGTYEQYF.

This clone showed up just once. This rearrangement joins TRBV27 to TRBJ2-3, with 9 bases lining up with TRBD2. Germline V CDR1 and CDR2: MNHEY, SMNVEV (reference sequence). This CDR3 is 14 amino acids long. The trim removed 7 bases at V and 5 bases at J, leaving 7 bases unmatched. Here the CDR3 reads CASKLAGAVDTQYF. DNA of the CDR3: TGTGCCAGCAAGTTAGCGGGAGCGGTAGATACGCAGTATTTT.

This clone was counted between two and nine times. The chain couples TRBV6-1 to TRBJ1-1, with 8 positions matching TRBD1. Germline CDR1 MNHNS, CDR2 SASEGT. CDR3 length equals 14 residues. Losses at the gene ends were 5 bases for V and 4 bases for J; bases not matched to a gene: 6. CDR3 in DNA: TGTGCCAGCAGTTTGACAGGGGTGAGCACTGAAGCTTTCTTT. Translated: CASSLTGVSTEAFF.

The V gene is TRBV6-6, the J gene TRBJ2-5, with 12 bases identical to TRBD2. J lost 1 base, V lost 6 bases, and 3 bases had no gene match. Germline V lookup: CDR1 MNHNY, CDR2 SVGAGI (reference sequence). This CDR3 comprises 15 residues. This chain's CDR3 is CASSRLAGAQETQYF. In DNA, the CDR3 is TGTGCCAGCAGCCGACTAGCGGGAGCCCAAGAGACCCAGTACTTC.

In its sample, this clone was seen a few times. The CDR3 bases are TGTGCCAGTAGTATAAGAAACTCCTACGAGCAGTACTTC. It codes for CASSIRNSYEQYF. The chain joins TRBV19 to TRBJ2-7; D uncertain. In germline, CDR1 is LNHDA, CDR2 SQIVND (reference sequence). The CDR3 covers 13 residues. The V end was cut by 2 bases, the J end by 0 bases, with 5 bases between. Together with reference TRBV19 and TRBJ2-7, the CDR3 gives the full variable domain: DGGITQSPKYLFRKEGQNVTLSCEQNLNHDAMYWYRQDPGQGLRLIYYSQIVNDFQKGDIAEGYSVSREKKESFPLTVTSAQKNPTAFYLCASSIRNSYEQYFGPGTRLTVT.

The chain is built from TRBV2 and TRBJ2-3; no clear D. V lost 10 bases and J 6 bases, leaving 14 bases between the germline ends. The CDR3 is 12 amino acids. The germline V gene has CDR1 SNHLY and CDR2 FYNNEI. The CDR3 loop is CATSPALDTQYF. Written as DNA, the CDR3 is TGTGCCACCTCACCCGCTCTCGATACGCAGTATTTT.

This clone was picked up one time. The genes are TRBV28 and TRBJ2-3; TRBD1 matches 8 bases. The CDR3 has 13 amino acids. Germline V gene sequence: CDR1 MDHEN, CDR2 SYDVKM. V was clipped by 6 bases and J by 3 bases; unmatched bases: 2. CDR3 coding DNA: TGTGCCAGCAGAGGACAGGGAACAGATACGCAGTATTTT. It is translated as CASRGQGTDTQYF.